This T cell receptor (beta chain) emerged from a study of blood T cell repertoires in COVID-19. Turning to the study itself: Acute-phase and convalescent COVID-19 samples originated in the United States, Italy and Spain. T cells, B-cell-depleted T cells, or PBMCs provided the cDNA or gDNA that served as material.

CDR3 length: 18 amino acids. The ends lost 0 bases at V and 2 bases at J; junction bases unmatched: 7. Germline V gene sequence: CDR1 SGHTA, CDR2 FQGNSA. Clones were read by immunoSEQ multiplex PCR, and TCRdb kept only the in-frame ones, dropping some. Among about 270,000 clones, 83% were seen once, and the ten largest hold roughly a tenth. The chain recombines TRBV7-2 with TRBJ1-6; TRBD1 matches 7 bases. This receptor was obtained from a woman between 50 and 59 years old who had recovered from COVID-19. Specimen: peripheral blood. CDR3: CASSLALTGRAYNSPLHF. CDR3 DNA sequence: TGTGCCAGCAGCTTAGCGCTGACAGGGCGAGCCTATAATTCACCCCTCCACTTT.